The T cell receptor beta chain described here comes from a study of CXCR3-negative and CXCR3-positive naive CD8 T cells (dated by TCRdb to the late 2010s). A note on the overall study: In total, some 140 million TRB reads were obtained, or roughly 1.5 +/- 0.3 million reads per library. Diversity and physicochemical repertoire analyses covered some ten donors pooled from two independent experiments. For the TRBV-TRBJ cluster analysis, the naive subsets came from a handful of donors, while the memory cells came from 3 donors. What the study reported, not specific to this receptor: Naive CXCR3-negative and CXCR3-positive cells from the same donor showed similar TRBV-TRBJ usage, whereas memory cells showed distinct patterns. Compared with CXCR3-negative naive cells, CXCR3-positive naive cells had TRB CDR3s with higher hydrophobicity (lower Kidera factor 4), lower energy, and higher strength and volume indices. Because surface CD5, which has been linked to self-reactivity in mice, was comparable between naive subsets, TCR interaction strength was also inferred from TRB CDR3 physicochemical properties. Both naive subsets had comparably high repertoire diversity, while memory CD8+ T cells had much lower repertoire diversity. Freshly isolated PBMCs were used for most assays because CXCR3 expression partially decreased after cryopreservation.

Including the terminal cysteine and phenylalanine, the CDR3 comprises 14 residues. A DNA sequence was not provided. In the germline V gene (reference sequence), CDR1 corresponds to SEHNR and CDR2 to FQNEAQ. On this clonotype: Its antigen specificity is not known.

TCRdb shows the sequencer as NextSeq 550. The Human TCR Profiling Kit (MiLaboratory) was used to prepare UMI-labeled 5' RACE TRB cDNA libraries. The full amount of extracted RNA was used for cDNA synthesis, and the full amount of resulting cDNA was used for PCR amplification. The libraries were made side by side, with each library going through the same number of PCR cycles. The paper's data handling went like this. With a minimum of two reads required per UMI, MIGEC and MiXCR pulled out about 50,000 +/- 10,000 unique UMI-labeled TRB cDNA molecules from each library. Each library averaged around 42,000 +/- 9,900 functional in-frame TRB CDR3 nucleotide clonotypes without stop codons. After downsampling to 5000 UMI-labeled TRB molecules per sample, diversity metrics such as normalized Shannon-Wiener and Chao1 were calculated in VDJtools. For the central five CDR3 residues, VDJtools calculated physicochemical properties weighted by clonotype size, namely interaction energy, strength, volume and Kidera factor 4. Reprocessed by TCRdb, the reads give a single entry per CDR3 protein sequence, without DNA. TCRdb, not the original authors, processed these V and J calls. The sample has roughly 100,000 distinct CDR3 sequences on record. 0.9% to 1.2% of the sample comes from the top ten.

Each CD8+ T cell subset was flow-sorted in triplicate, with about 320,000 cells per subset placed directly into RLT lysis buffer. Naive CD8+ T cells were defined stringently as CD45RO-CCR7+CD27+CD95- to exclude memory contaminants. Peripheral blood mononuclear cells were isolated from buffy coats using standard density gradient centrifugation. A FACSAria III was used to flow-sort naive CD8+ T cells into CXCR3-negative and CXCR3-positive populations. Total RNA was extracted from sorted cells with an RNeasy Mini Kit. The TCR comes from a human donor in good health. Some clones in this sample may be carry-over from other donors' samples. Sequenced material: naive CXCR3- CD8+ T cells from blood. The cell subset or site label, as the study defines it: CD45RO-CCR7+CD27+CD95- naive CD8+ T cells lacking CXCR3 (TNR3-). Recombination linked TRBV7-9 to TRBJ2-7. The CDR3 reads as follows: CASSSDTRDYEQYF.